This T cell receptor (beta chain) was profiled in a study of T-cell reconstitution after alpha-beta-depleted transplantation in children. The study, taken as a whole, reports: Some patients' high day-60 TCRbeta diversity was attributed to recipient cells surviving conditioning. Among T cells one year after transplant, newly produced cells accounted for most counts and diversity. Several hundred graft clones that had expanded were reportedly the source of alpha-beta T cells about two months after transplant.

Germline loops: CDR1 DFQATT, CDR2 SNEGSKA (reference sequence). V was clipped by 6 bases and J by 4 bases; unmatched bases: 7. The CDR3 runs to 14 residues. This clonotype was seen at least ten times. What it binds is unknown. Unique molecular identifiers were incorporated during preparation of the TCRbeta library. TCRdb ran MiXCR on the PCR reads and lists one entry per CDR3 protein. The sample gives hundreds of thousands of distinct CDR3 sequences, over 9.5% of which show up once; 2% to 2.5% is in the top ten. V gene TRBV20-1 combines with J gene TRBJ2-3; TRBD2 matches 10 bases. The input for sequencing was PBMCs, taken before TCRalphabeta/CD19-depleted stem cell transplant. The TCR was taken from a child younger than 10 with inherited bone marrow failure, due to receive a stem cell transplant. The CDR3 DNA follows: TGCAGTGCGAACCTAGCGGGAGTGCCAGATACGCAGTATTTT. Protein: CSANLAGVPDTQYF.